The entry that follows covers one TCR beta chain sequence. This sample was included in a study of patients and donors after allogeneic stem cell transplantation. CDR1 is LGHDT, CDR2 YNNKEL, per germline (reference sequence). This CDR3 spans 16 amino acids. V lost 0 bases, J lost 8 bases, and 19 bases lay in between. TCRdb itself ran the RT-PCR reads through MiXCR, one entry per CDR3 protein. The sample contains about 410,000 distinct CDR3 sequences, 16% of which appear only once. The source of this sequence is a human donor who was either an allogeneic HSCT recipient or a stem cell or donor lymphocyte infusion donor (not recorded which). It is not recorded whose cells these are; they may come from a transplant donor. The rearrangement uses TRBV3-1 and TRBJ1-2; tentative D call: TRBD1 (5 bases). Source material: blood, either unsorted or a sorted T cell fraction (not recorded which). Here the CDR3 reads CASSQDEAGVGVGYTF. The CDR3 bases are TGTGCCAGCAGCCAAGATGAAGCGGGGGTAGGAGTCGGCTACACCTTC.